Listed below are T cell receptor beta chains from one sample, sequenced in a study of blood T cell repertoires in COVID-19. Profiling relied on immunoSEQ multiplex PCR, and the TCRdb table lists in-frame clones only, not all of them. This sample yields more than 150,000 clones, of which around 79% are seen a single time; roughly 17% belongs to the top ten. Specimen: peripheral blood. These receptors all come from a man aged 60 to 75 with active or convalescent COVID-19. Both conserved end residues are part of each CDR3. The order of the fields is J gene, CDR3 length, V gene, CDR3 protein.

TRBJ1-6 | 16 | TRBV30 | CAWSVGLGTGNSPLHF
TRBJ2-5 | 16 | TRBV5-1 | CASSSDPGQGEKTQYF
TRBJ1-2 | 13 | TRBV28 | CAAHRGGVYGYTF
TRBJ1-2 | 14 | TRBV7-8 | CASSLGGQNYGYTF
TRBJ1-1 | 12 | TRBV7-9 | CASSLAEREAFF
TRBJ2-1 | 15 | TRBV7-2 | CASSLRRGGADEQFF
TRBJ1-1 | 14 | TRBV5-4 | CASTLPGLDTEAFF
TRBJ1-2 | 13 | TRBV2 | CASSQWRENGYTF
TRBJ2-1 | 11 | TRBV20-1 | CSAPTYNEQFF
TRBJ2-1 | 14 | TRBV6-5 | CASRPSGYNNEQFF
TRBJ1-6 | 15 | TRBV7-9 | CASSKSGTGESPLHF
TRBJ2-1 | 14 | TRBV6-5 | CATRDSGRNNEQFF
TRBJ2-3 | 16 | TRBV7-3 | CASSLLAGGFADTQYF
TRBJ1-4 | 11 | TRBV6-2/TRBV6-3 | CASSRVEKLFF
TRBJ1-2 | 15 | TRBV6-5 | CASSYSEGGHYGYTF
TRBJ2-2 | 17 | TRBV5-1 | CASSSPRLAENTGELFF
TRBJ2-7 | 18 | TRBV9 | CASSVVAYGGLAGAEQYF
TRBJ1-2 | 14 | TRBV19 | CASRPGTGRYGYTF
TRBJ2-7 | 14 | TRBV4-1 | CASSRSSGSWEQYF
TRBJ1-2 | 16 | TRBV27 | CASSTLTGLYNYGYTF
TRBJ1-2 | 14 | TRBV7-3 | CASSPTGGDNGYTF
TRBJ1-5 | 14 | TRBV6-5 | CASGTPYSNQPQHF
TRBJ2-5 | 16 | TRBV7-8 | CASSLGASGLAGTQYF
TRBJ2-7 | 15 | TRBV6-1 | CASSEGQGRTYEQYF
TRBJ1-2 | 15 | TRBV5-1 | CASSPGHRANYGYTF
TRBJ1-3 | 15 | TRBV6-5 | CASSYSPSSGNTIYF
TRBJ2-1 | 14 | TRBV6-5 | CASSGLAGVYEQFF
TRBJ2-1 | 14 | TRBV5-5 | CASSLRGIYNEQFF
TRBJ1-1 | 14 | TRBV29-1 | CSVEQDRGNTEAFF
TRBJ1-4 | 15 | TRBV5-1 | CASSLWTGGSEKLFF
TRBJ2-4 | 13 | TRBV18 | CASSPTGANIQYF
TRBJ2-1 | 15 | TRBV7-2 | CASSAIAGGGGKQFF
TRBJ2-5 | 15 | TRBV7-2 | CASSERGQGLETQYF
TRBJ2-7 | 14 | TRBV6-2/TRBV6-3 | CASSQDRAEIEQYF
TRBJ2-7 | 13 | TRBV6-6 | CASSSSGSYEQYF
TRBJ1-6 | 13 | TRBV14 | CASSQGGGSPLHF
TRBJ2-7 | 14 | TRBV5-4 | CASSSRQGAYEQYF
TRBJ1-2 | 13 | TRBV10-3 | CAISEEVNYGYTF
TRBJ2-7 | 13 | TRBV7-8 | CASSLRGRAEQYF
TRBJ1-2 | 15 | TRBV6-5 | CASSFSTGGSYGYTF
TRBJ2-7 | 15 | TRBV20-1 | CSASPGLAGGGEQYF
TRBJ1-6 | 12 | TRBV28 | CASSPRTGLIHF
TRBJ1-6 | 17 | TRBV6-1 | CASSETLPGLWDSPLHF
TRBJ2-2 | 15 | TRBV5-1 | CASSRDRANTGELFF
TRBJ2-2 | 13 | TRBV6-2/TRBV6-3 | CASSLTSSGELFF
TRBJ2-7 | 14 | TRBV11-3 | CASSLDPGRYEQYF
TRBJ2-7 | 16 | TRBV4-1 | CASSQDRTSGRYEQYF